The 18 T cell receptor beta chains reported below all come from one sample, sequenced in a study of blood T cell repertoires in COVID-19. Measured with immunoSEQ multiplex PCR; TCRdb has only the in-frame clones, and not every one. This sample has roughly 53,000 clones, with approximately 85% found just once. The sequencing sample was made of peripheral blood. The receptors here all came from a human donor in a cohort sampled during active COVID-19.

This clone was seen once. The chain is built from TRBV27 and TRBJ2-1; TRBD1 is a possible D gene (6 bases). CDR1 and CDR2 (germline): MNHEY, SMNVEV (reference sequence). V was cut by 0 bases and J by 6 bases, with 12 bases left in between. This CDR3 is 15 amino acids long. This CDR3 reads CASSLSSGATNEQFF. The CDR3 DNA reads as TGTGCCAGCAGTTTATCATCAGGGGCGACCAATGAGCAGTTCTTC.

This sequence joins TRBV5-4 and TRBJ2-7, with TRBD2 as a possible D gene (5 bases). This CDR3 region has 14 residues. V gave up 3 bases and J gave up 13 bases, with 23 bases separating them. Germline CDR1 reads SGHNT; CDR2 reads YYREEE (reference sequence). CDR3 nucleotide sequence: TGTGCCAGCAGCTCCGCTCCCGGGAACCGTCCGGTTTACTTC. Its protein is CASSSAPGNRPVYF.

The chain carries TRBV2 and TRBJ2-2, with TRBD2 identical over 13 bases. CDR3 length equals 16 residues. Germline-derived CDR1 and CDR2 are SNHLY and FYNNEI. Trimming removed 7 bases from V and 7 bases from J; junction bases left unmatched: 9. CDR3 protein: CASTLLAGGPGGELFF. The CDR3 region has the DNA TGTGCCAGCACCCTACTAGCGGGGGGGCCCGGCGGGGAGCTGTTTTTT.

The genes are TRBV5-1 and TRBJ2-3; 9 nucleotides align to TRBD1. Germline V gives CDR1 SGHRS, CDR2 YFSETQ. The CDR3 runs 15 residues. V was clipped by 0 bases and J by 2 bases; unmatched bases: 1. The CDR3 protein is CASSLGDRDTDTQYF. The CDR3 DNA is TGCGCCAGCAGCTTGGGGGACAGGGACACAGATACGCAGTATTTT.

The V gene is TRBV29-1, the J gene TRBJ2-5; TRBD2 is a possible D gene (5 bases). The CDR3 has 12 amino acids. With 7 bases removed from V and 2 bases from J, the gap between germline ends came to 11 bases. The germline CDR1 and CDR2 sequences are SQVTM and ANQGSEA. CDR3 loop: CSGSTSQETQYF. The DNA of the CDR3 is TGCAGCGGATCAACTAGTCAAGAGACCCAGTACTTC.

This CDR3 reads CASSPGGQGSPYEQYF. CDR3 DNA sequence: TGTGCCAGCAGCCCCGGGGGGCAGGGGTCCCCCTACGAGCAGTACTTC. This chain joins TRBV9 and TRBJ2-7; TRBD2 might be the D (7 bases). The germline V gene has CDR1 SGDLS and CDR2 YYNGEE. This CDR3 contains 16 residues. The V gene lost 4 bases and the J gene lost 2 bases, with 19 bases spanning the gap.

This chain uses TRBV30 with TRBJ2-1; 7 positions match TRBD1. CDR3 length: 14 residues. The germline CDR1 and CDR2 sequences are GTSNPN and SVGIG (reference sequence). The V gene end was trimmed by 5 bases and the J gene end by 6 bases; junction bases not matched to a gene: 10. CDR3 region: CAWSKGQAGNEQFF. In nucleotides, the CDR3 is TGTGCCTGGTCGAAAGGACAGGCGGGCAATGAGCAGTTCTTC.

The rearrangement joins TRBV11-2 to TRBJ1-4, with a weak D call TRBD1 (5 bases). In germline, CDR1 is SGHAT, CDR2 FQNNGV. Trimming cost V 1 base and J 0 bases, with 9 bases left between them. The CDR3 is 16 residues long. The CDR3 DNA is TGTGCCAGCAGCTTAGGGACAAGGGCAACTAATGAAAAACTGTTTTTT. Amino acids: CASSLGTRATNEKLFF. The variable domain in full, with the rest retrieved from reference TRBV11-2 and TRBJ1-4, is EAGVAQSPRYKIIEKRQSVAFWCNPISGHATLYWYQQILGQGPKLLIQFQNNGVVDDSQLPKDRFSAERLKGVDSTLKIQPAKLEDSAVYLCASSLGTRATNEKLFFGSGTQLSVL.

The chain's CDR3 is CASSLGTSGWDEQFF. CDR3 coding DNA: TGTGCCAGCAGCTTGGGGACTAGCGGGTGGGATGAGCAGTTCTTC. The chain joins TRBV5-6 to TRBJ2-1, with 11 bases fitting TRBD2. Germline CDR1 SGHDT, CDR2 YYEEEE. V lost 0 bases to trimming and J lost 8 bases; unmatched junction nucleotides: 4. This CDR3 has 15 amino acids.

The gene calls are TRBV2 and TRBJ2-7, with 9 positions matching TRBD2. The CDR3 sequence is 15 residues long. Germline V gene data show CDR1 as SNHLY and CDR2 as FYNNEI. V lost 2 bases to trimming and J lost 3 bases; unmatched junction nucleotides: 5. In nucleotides, the CDR3 is TGTGCCAGCAGTGAATGGCGGGAGGGTAACTACGAGCAGTACTTC. Translating it yields CASSEWREGNYEQYF.

The chain is built from TRBV6-2 or TRBV6-3 and TRBJ2-6, with a weak D call TRBD2 (5 bases). The CDR3 extends over 17 amino acids. The germline CDR1 and CDR2 sequences are MNHEY and SVGEGT. Between the trimmed V and J ends, which lost 5 bases and 1 base, there was a span of 15 bases. This CDR3 reads CASSPRGLTSGANVLTF. The CDR3 DNA reads TGTGCCAGCAGTCCACGGGGATTAACATCTGGGGCCAACGTCCTGACTTTC.

The V gene is TRBV29-1, the J gene TRBJ2-5; 7 bases are a match to TRBD1. The V and J ends lost 0 bases and 3 bases, in that order; junction bases with no gene match: 1. CDR1 is SQVTM and CDR2 is ANQGSEA in the germline V gene. This CDR3 is 13 amino acids long. The CDR3 DNA follows: TGCAGCGTTGAAGAGGGACAGAAAGAGACCCAGTACTTC. This gives the protein CSVEEGQKETQYF.

This chain links TRBV11-2 with TRBJ2-3; D might be TRBD2 (7 bases). Per the germline V gene, CDR1 is SGHAT and CDR2 is FQNNGV. V lost 5 bases, J lost 4 bases, and 19 bases lay in between. The CDR3 is 16 residues long. The CDR3 DNA sequence: TGTGCCAGCAGCCCCCGATTAGGGGGGGGCTCAGATACGCAGTATTTT. The encoded protein is CASSPRLGGGSDTQYF.

This chain connects TRBV3-1 (or the pseudogene TRBV3-2) to TRBJ1-4; D unresolved. The CDR3 has 15 amino acids. From germline, CDR1 is LGHDT and CDR2 YNNKEL (reference sequence). V was pared by 0 bases and J by 4 bases, with 9 bases between. The CDR3 loop is CASSQERRSNEKLFF. The DNA of the CDR3 is TGTGCCAGCAGCCAAGAGAGACGGAGTAATGAAAAACTGTTTTTT.

This chain uses TRBV4-3 with TRBJ2-7; TRBD2 matches 8 bases. CDR3 length: 15 amino acids. V gave up 1 base and J gave up 4 bases; unmatched junction bases: 6. Germline V lookup: CDR1 LGHNA, CDR2 YSLEER. This CDR3 reads CASSQVRGLGYEQYF. The CDR3 coding sequence is TGCGCCAGCAGCCAAGTAAGGGGACTAGGGTACGAGCAGTACTTC.

The DNA for the CDR3 is TGTGCCACCAGCACCAGACTAGCGGGAGGAAATGAGCAGTTCTTC. Translation: CATSTRLAGGNEQFF. The chain employs TRBV15 and TRBJ2-1, with 13 bases that match TRBD2. The V and J ends lost 4 bases and 7 bases, in that order; junction bases with no gene match: 4. The CDR3 sequence is 15 residues long. Germline CDR1 and CDR2: LNHNV and YYDKDF (reference sequence).

V usage is TRBV18 and J usage is TRBJ2-5; 7 positions agree with TRBD1. The CDR3 contains 16 residues. Unmatched junction bases numbered 10, after V lost 2 bases and J lost 4 bases. Germline V gives CDR1 KGHSH, CDR2 LQKENI. The CDR3 nucleotides are TGTGCCAGCTCACCAGGTCCTTTGAACAGGGGAGAGACCCAGTACTTC. It is translated as CASSPGPLNRGETQYF.

The chain combines TRBV7-2 with TRBJ2-1; a possible D gene is TRBD2 (5 bases). The V gene's germline CDR1 is SGHTA and CDR2 FQGNSA. The CDR3 runs to 16 residues. Trimming stripped 8 bases from V and 7 bases from J, with 24 bases between. The CDR3 loop is CASAGKVAAAGNEQFF. CDR3 coding DNA: TGTGCCAGCGCCGGGAAGGTGGCGGCCGCTGGGAATGAGCAGTTCTTC.